The following is a TCR beta chain sequence with its context. The data were taken from a study of shared clonotypes between healthy human individuals. The length of the CDR3 is 13 residues. Trimming left V 4 bases short and J 7 bases short, with 17 bases between. Germline CDR1 is SQVTM and CDR2 is ANQGSEA. Only in-frame clones appear in the TCRdb table, and some are missing; sequencing was by immunoSEQ multiplex PCR. The sample has 450,000 to 500,000 clones; approximately 80% are singletons. This receptor was identified in a woman aged 40 to 55 in good health. Some clones in this sample may be carry-over from other donors' samples. V is TRBV29-1 and J is TRBJ2-7; a weak D match, TRBD2 (5 bases). Specimen: PBMCs. CDR3 nucleotides: TGCAGCGTTGCAGGACTGAGCCGGCAGGAGCAGTACTTC. Its protein product is CSVAGLSRQEQYF.